The 13 T cell receptor beta chains below all came from one sample that was sequenced in a study of Graves' ophthalmopathy and Graves' hyperthyroidism. As the template, RNA transcripts were used to amplify TCR beta CDR3 regions. HTBI primers were employed in first-round RT-PCR, then a second-round multiplex PCR followed. TCRdb used MiXCR to reprocess the multiplex PCR reads, holding one entry per CDR3 protein. This sample carries 900,000 to 1,200,000 distinct CDR3 sequences, around a third of them seen once, and the ten largest clones take approximately 10%. Sequencing used peripheral blood or thyroid tissue (not recorded which). The receptors originated from an adult man with Graves' hyperthyroidism.

This clonotype was picked up many times. The rearrangement uses TRBV20-1 and TRBJ1-4; no clear D. Germline V gene data show CDR1 as DFQATT and CDR2 as SNEGSKA (reference sequence). The CDR3 runs to 10 residues. V lost 5 bases, J lost 5 bases, and 3 bases lay in between. CDR3 protein: CSAHNEKLFF. The CDR3 region has the DNA TGCAGTGCTCACAATGAAAAACTGTTTTTT.

This clonotype was recorded a few times. The chain combines TRBV27 with TRBJ1-2; perhaps TRBD1 as D (5 bases). This CDR3 region has 14 residues. From germline, CDR1 is MNHEY and CDR2 SMNVEV (reference sequence). V lost 1 base, J lost 4 bases, and 10 bases lay in between. CDR3 region: CASSLYKGTYGYTF. The DNA of the CDR3 is TGTGCCAGCAGTTTATACAAGGGGACCTATGGCTACACCTTC.

This clonotype was counted ten times or more. The rearrangement joins TRBV20-1 to TRBJ2-5, with 8 positions matching TRBD2. This CDR3 region has 16 residues. Germline assignment: CDR1 DFQATT and CDR2 SNEGSKA (reference sequence). J was trimmed by 2 bases and V by 3 bases; bases with no gene match: 11. The CDR3 DNA reads TGCAGTGCTAGCTTGGACCGGGGGGGTTTACAAGAGACCCAGTACTTC. Its translation is CSASLDRGGLQETQYF.

This clonotype has just a few counts. The chain couples TRBV11-2 to TRBJ2-7; 11 nucleotides align to TRBD2. This CDR3 is built from 15 residues. The germline V gene encodes CDR1 SGHAT and CDR2 FQNNGV. Trimming took 5 bases from V and 2 from J; bases not matched to a gene: 5. The CDR3 DNA reads TGTGCCAGCAGCGCCATACTAGCGGGAGCCTACGAGCAGTACTTC. Translated: CASSAILAGAYEQYF. Full variable domain (missing parts from reference TRBV11-2 and TRBJ2-7): EAGVAQSPRYKIIEKRQSVAFWCNPISGHATLYWYQQILGQGPKLLIQFQNNGVVDDSQLPKDRFSAERLKGVDSTLKIQPAKLEDSAVYLCASSAILAGAYEQYFGPGTRLTVT.

The chain uses TRBV2 and TRBJ1-2; the D is unclear. This CDR3 has 16 amino acids. CDR1 and CDR2 (germline): SNHLY, FYNNEI. V lost 7 bases and J 0 bases, leaving 18 bases between the germline ends. Here the CDR3 reads CASKVQWAATNYGYTF. Here the CDR3 DNA reads TGTGCCAGCAAGGTACAATGGGCAGCCACTAACTATGGCTACACCTTC.

This clonotype was observed at least ten times. The chain recombines TRBV9 with TRBJ1-4; 12 nucleotides match TRBD1. V was pared by 4 bases and J by 5 bases, with 12 bases of the junction left unmatched. Germline-derived CDR1 and CDR2 are SGDLS and YYNGEE. This CDR3 has 18 residues. CDR3 in DNA: TGTGCCAGCAGCCAGACCGGGACAGGGGGCCGCGTCAATGAAAAACTGTTTTTT. Its protein product is CASSQTGTGGRVNEKLFF.

This clonotype was recorded at least ten times. V is TRBV25-1 and J is TRBJ2-7; no clear D gene. The CDR3 totals 13 residues. V lost 3 bases, J lost 3 bases, and 9 bases lay in between. The V gene's germline CDR1 is MGHDK and CDR2 SYGVNS. This CDR3 reads CASSEGFYYEQYF. Written as DNA, the CDR3 is TGTGCCAGCAGTGAGGGGTTCTACTACGAGCAGTACTTC.

This chain joins TRBV6-6 and TRBJ1-1, with no clear D. Germline V gene data show CDR1 as MNHNY and CDR2 as SVGAGI (reference sequence). With 4 bases removed from V and 9 bases from J, the gap between germline ends came to 15 bases. The CDR3 loop spans 13 amino acids. The CDR3 is CASSLDQVPKAFF. As DNA, the CDR3 is TGTGCCAGCAGTTTAGACCAGGTCCCCAAAGCTTTCTTT.

Notes on this clonotype: A much larger clone lies a single base off, so this may be a read error. The J gene is TRBJ2-2, the V gene TRBV9, with D perhaps matching TRBD2 (6 bases). CDR1 SGDLS and CDR2 YYNGEE come from the germline V gene. The CDR3 covers 16 residues. The CDR3 DNA is TGTGCCAGCAGCGGGACGGGACTCGGGAACACCGGGGAGGTGTTTTTT. Residues: CASSGTGLGNTGEVFF. The variable domain in full, completed from reference TRBV9 and TRBJ2-2, reads DSGVTQTPKHLITATGQRVTLRCSPRSGDLSVYWYQQSLDQGLQFLIQYYNGEERAKGNILERFSAQQFPDLHSELNLSSLELGDSALYFCASSGTGLGNTGEVFFGEGSRLTVL.

The sample holds many counts of this clonotype. V usage is TRBV7-3 and J usage is TRBJ2-6; D is uncertain. Germline CDR1 SGHTA, CDR2 FQGTGA. The CDR3 runs to 17 residues. The V end was cut by 0 bases, the J end by 0 bases, with 9 bases between. CDR3 residues: CASSLTGGYSGANVLTF. The CDR3 nucleotides read TGTGCCAGCAGCTTAACGGGCGGCTACTCTGGGGCCAACGTCCTGACTTTC.

This clonotype was found many times. The V and J genes are TRBV20-1 and TRBJ2-7, with TRBD1 as a possible D gene (6 bases). The germline V and J ends were trimmed by 4 bases and 0 bases, with 16 bases remaining between them. Germline-derived CDR1 and CDR2 are DFQATT and SNEGSKA (reference sequence). CDR3 size: 15 residues. CDR3 nucleotides: TGCAGTGCTACCTCGGTCCCGGACAGCTCCTACGAGCAGTACTTC. Translation gives CSATSVPDSSYEQYF.

Written as DNA, the CDR3 is TGTGCCAGCAGCCTGACCAACTCTAACTATGGCTACACCTTC. It encodes CASSLTNSNYGYTF. V is TRBV5-4 and J is TRBJ1-2, with D unresolved. CDR1 and CDR2 (germline): SGHNT, YYREEE (reference sequence). The ends were cut back, 4 bases at V and 0 bases at J, with 10 bases in the middle. The CDR3 runs to 14 residues. Combining the CDR3 with reference TRBV5-4 and TRBJ1-2 gives the whole variable domain ETGVTQSPTHLIKTRGQQVTLRCSSQSGHNTVSWYQQALGQGPQFIFQYYREEENGRGNFPPRFSGLQFPNYSSELNVNALELDDSALYLCASSLTNSNYGYTFGSGTRLTVV.

In DNA, the CDR3 is TGTGCCACCAGTGTGGAGGACGACACCGGGGAGCTGTTTTTT. It encodes CATSVEDDTGELFF. The chain combines TRBV24-1 with TRBJ2-2; possible D gene TRBD2, 5 bases. CDR1 and CDR2 (germline): KGHDR, SFDVKD. The CDR3 length is 14 residues. V lost 5 bases and J 3 bases, leaving 9 bases between the germline ends.